This TCR beta chain was observed in a study of post-analysis software for immune sequencing data. About the study: The courses of disease that were included comprised relapsing-remitting, secondary progressive and progressive-relapsing multiple sclerosis.

This CDR3 region has 15 residues. With V trimmed by 10 bases and J by 5 bases, 11 bases remained unmatched. Worth noting for this clonotype: The antigen is undetermined.

cDNA libraries of TCR beta carried unique molecular identifiers. Each sample of about 0.9 to 10 million input T cells yielded approximately 500,000 cDNA molecules, so each molecule approximated one T cell. TCRdb used MiXCR to reprocess the PCR reads, holding one entry per CDR3 protein. The sample has about 430,000 distinct CDR3 sequences, approximately 42% seen once. Points from the study as a whole: Controls significantly exceeded multiple sclerosis patients in normalized Chao1 diversity. Analysis by F measure revealed that same-batch samples clustered strongly together. In patients, TRBV5-6, TRBV5-1 and TRBV20-1 belonged to roughly five TRBV segments found more frequently than in controls.

The TCR was taken from a girl aged 2-10 years with multiple sclerosis. The sample consisted of blood. This sequence joins TRBV12-3 or TRBV12-4 and TRBJ2-1; 10 bases map to TRBD2. The DNA of the CDR3 is TGTGCCATCGGATCCGGACTAGCGGAGAACAATGAGCAGTTCTTC. It yields the protein CAIGSGLAENNEQFF.